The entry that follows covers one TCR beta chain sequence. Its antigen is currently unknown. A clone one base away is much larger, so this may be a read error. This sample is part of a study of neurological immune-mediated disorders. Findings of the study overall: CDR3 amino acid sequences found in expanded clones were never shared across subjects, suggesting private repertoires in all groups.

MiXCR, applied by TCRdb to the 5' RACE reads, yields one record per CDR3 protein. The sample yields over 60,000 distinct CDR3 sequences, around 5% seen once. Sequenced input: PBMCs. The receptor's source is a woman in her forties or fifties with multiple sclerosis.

CDR3: CASSQAHGKQYGYTF. Here the CDR3 DNA reads TGCGCCAGCAGCCAAGCCCACGGAAAGCAATATGGCTACACCTTC. The chain has TRBV4-3 and TRBJ1-2; no definite D call. Per the germline V gene, CDR1 is LGHNA and CDR2 is YSLEER. Trimming removed 1 base from V and 5 bases from J, with 14 bases in between. The CDR3 has 15 amino acids.